This paragraph reports one TCR beta chain. TCRdb processed the 5' RACE reads anew with MiXCR; each CDR3 protein has one entry. The repertoire has almost 250,000 distinct CDR3 sequences, roughly 32% of them found once; the top ten carry approximately 4.6%. This sample is part of a study of CD8 T cells in ankylosing spondylitis. The sequenced material came from blood, either unsorted or a sorted T cell fraction (not recorded which). This TCR derives from a male donor with ankylosing spondylitis or in good health (not recorded which).

The CDR3, as DNA: TGCAGTGCTAGAGATCAAAACCCGGGGAATGAGCAGTTCTTC. Translation: CSARDQNPGNEQFF. This sequence joins TRBV20-1 and TRBJ2-1, with a weak D call TRBD2 (5 bases). The CDR3 sequence is 14 residues long. The germline V gene has CDR1 DFQATT and CDR2 SNEGSKA (reference sequence). Trimming shortened V by 0 bases and J by 7 bases, and 13 bases separated the two germline ends.